This T cell receptor (beta chain) was sequenced in a study of identical twins (dated by TCRdb to about 2016). Background on the whole study: The study deep-sequenced TCR alpha and beta repertoires from monozygotic twins, unrelated adults of various ages and cord blood to test whether fetal clonotypes persist. Replicate twin experiments were performed at different times using different library preparation protocols to rule out contamination. The investigation overall reported the following: Because the same donors could not be followed over many years, the conclusions relied on cross-sectional statistical analysis. A weaker excess of twin sharing was found in beta out-of-frame sequences because the signal-to-noise ratio was lowered by fewer shared sequences. In monozygotic twins, out-of-frame TCR alpha sharing was systematically underestimated by recombination models, although the models agreed with sharing between unrelated individuals. Out-of-frame TCR alpha sequences shared between twins showed an excess of low generation-probability sequences compared with coincidental sharing between unrelated individuals. Fewer insertions were carried by abundant cord blood beta clonotypes, a similar but weaker trend appeared in young adult naive repertoires, and no such trend appeared in memory repertoires. Invariant T cells such as MAIT and iNKT could partly confound zero-insertion analyses, though diverse VJ usage argued against this for most clonotypes.

Library preparation was by 5' RACE. Instrument on record: Illumina HiSeq 2000. Template switching introduced a universal primer binding site; the final cDNA contained a unique molecular identifier, enabling accurate counting of TCR cDNA molecules. Specific primers in the conserved constant-segment region were used to synthesize first-strand cDNA for TCR alpha and beta chains. To control for contamination, every cDNA library carried two barcodes: a SMART-Mk sample barcode plus Illumina barcodes. TruSeq adapter sequences and Illumina sample barcodes were added in two successive PCR steps. Sequencing of the TCR alpha and beta cDNA libraries was done on the Illumina HiSeq platform using custom primers. The authors' analysis ran thus. Unique molecular identifiers were extracted from raw reads with MiGEC, and CDR3 positions were determined with MiXCR. For each individual, recombination models were inferred using an EM algorithm with the repgenHMM and IGoR tools. The analysis of shared clonotypes was done with the tcR package in R, with sharing normalized by the product of cloneset sizes. Out-of-frame nonproductive sequences were analyzed to study raw recombination free of thymic and clonal selection effects. TCRdb applied fastp at Q25 and MiXCR to the public reads, then kept only in-frame beta chains. Identical CDR3 protein sequences are pooled into one entry, listed with their most common genes and DNA. The V and J calls were determined by TCRdb, not by the authors. Counted in this sample were 430,000 or so distinct CDR3 sequences; roughly 26% of them appeared once. The top ten hold roughly 2.8% of the sample.

All donors were healthy Caucasians. Three pairs of female monozygotic twins, all aged about 18 to 30 years, were included in the twin cohort. Positive isolation kits from Invitrogen were used to isolate CD4+ and CD8+ T cell populations. Taken from cysteine to phenylalanine, the CDR3 has 15 residues. Only the CDR3 part of the read is kept: 45 bases, read in frame from the first base. Trimming takes 4 bases off V and 5 bases off J; junction bases not matched to a gene: 9. From a lookup of the germline V gene (reference sequence), CDR1 and CDR2 are SGHNT and YYREEE. This clonotype was observed a few times. The target of this receptor is not known. Base-call qualities are not available, and no considerably larger clone is one nucleotide away. These data also formed part of another study, on T cells expressing NK-cell markers. The second study's authors report: In sorted CD3+CD56+NKG2C+, CD3+CD56+NKG2C- and CD3+CD56-NKG2C+ T-cell subsets from several donors, TCR beta-chain repertoires were profiled. Of the eight sequenced donors, seven were found to be HCMV-seropositive and one was found to be HCMV-seronegative. In several experiments an anti-gammadeltaTCR antibody was added to restrict sorting to alphabetaTCR-expressing T cells. In roughly 6 donors, the dominant CD3+CD56+NKG2C+ clonotypes ranked among the top 10 CD8+ clonotypes, making up about 1.0-7.5% of CD8+ T cells. Those dominant clonotypes were again the most abundant among CD3+CD56-NKG2C+ cells in a handful of donors, at roughly 28.3-60.1%. It remained unclear whether the expanded NKG2C-expressing T cell clones were specific for HCMV antigens. Randomly selected healthy volunteers, three men and five women, were used as the eight sequenced donors. HCMV serostatus was determined by detecting HCMV-specific IgG in serum with a commercial ELISA kit. MIGEC handled demultiplexing of the reads and grouping by UMI, while MiTCR was used to assemble and quantify clonotypes. To exclude erroneous sequences, only TCR cDNA sequences supported by at least two reads were retained. The tcR package was used for downstream repertoire analysis, with clonotypes matched between fractions based on CDR3 nucleotide sequence plus V segment. VDJmatch was used to annotate antigen specificity against VDJdb, with one amino acid substitution allowed in CDR3.

The chain is assembled from TRBV5-4 and TRBJ2-5; 9 central bases correspond to TRBD2. This clonotype originated in a woman aged 18-29 years in good health. The source material was CD4+ T cells sorted from blood. The nucleotides read TGTGCCAGCAGCCCGGGATCTAGCGGGACGGAGACCCAGTACTTC. It specifies CASSPGSSGTETQYF.